The clone carrying this TCR beta chain occurred many times. The antigen is unknown. The CDR3 extends over 13 amino acids. Per germline, CDR1 SQVTM and CDR2 ANQGSEA. The trim removed 5 bases at V and 5 bases at J, leaving 3 bases unmatched. Tagging with unique molecular identifiers was applied to individual cDNA molecules. TCRdb independently ran MiXCR on the 5' RACE reads; one entry per CDR3 protein. This sample has around 50,000 distinct CDR3 sequences, with less than 4.5% found just once. The sample comes from a study of early T cells in non-severe SARS-CoV-2 infection. Turning to the study itself: Unpaired chains resulted from sequencing bulk RNA of unsorted whole blood. Study findings and constraints: A preference for anti-spike CD8 responses marked VDJdb matching, which missed private and CD4 specificities.

Sequences were obtained from whole blood. This sequence was found in an adult who was a healthcare worker with PCR-confirmed SARS-CoV-2 infection or an uninfected control (not recorded which). The chain joins TRBV29-1 to TRBJ1-6, with TRBD1 matching over 7 bases. The CDR3 region is CSVSGGNNSPLHF. DNA of the CDR3: TGCAGCGTTTCAGGGGGGAATAATTCACCCCTCCACTTT. Supplemented by reference TRBV29-1 and TRBJ1-6, the full variable domain reads SAVISQKPSRDICQRGTSLTIQCQVDSQVTMMFWYRQQPGQSLTLIATANQGSEATYESGFVIDKFPISRPNLTFSTLTVSNMSPEDSSIYLCSVSGGNNSPLHFGNGTRLTVT.